This record covers a single T cell receptor beta chain. Libraries were prepared by immunoSEQ multiplex PCR; TCRdb keeps only in-frame clonotypes and omits some of them. The data hold around 66,000 clones, with roughly 90% observed a single time. CDR3 length equals 13 residues. Germline CDR1 reads KGHSH; CDR2 reads LQKENI. V lost 3 bases and J 4 bases, leaving 7 bases between the germline ends. This specimen comes from a study of T cell responses to AZD1222 COVID-19 vaccine. Sequences were derived from peripheral blood, sampled on day 0 of AZD1222 vaccination. The TCR comes from an adult in good health. The rearrangement joins TRBV18 to TRBJ1-5; D is unresolved. The CDR3 here is CASSPDQNQPQHF. The CDR3 region has the DNA TGTGCCAGCTCACCTGATCAGAATCAGCCCCAGCATTTT.